One sample yielded the 23 T cell receptor beta chains listed below, sequenced in a study of long-term antiretroviral therapy in people with HIV (dated by TCRdb to 2021 to 2024). The immunoSEQ hsTCRB v3.0 assay was used at survey level resolution to sequence the TRB variable region. Drawn from immuneACCESS, this table holds only the in-frame rearrangements with V and J called that TCRdb kept. Clones are partly lost; checked studies trace under half to an unresolved V gene and leave the rest unexplained. The sample contains over 35,000 clones, roughly 80% of them found a single time. Together, the top ten hold roughly 5.2% of the sample. The starting material was unsorted PBMCs, obtained 3.4 years after starting antiretroviral therapy. The receptors were sampled from a man aged 30 to 45 with HIV.

V is TRBV5-6 and J is TRBJ2-7; D gene unclear. This CDR3 is 15 amino acids long. From germline, CDR1 is SGHDT and CDR2 YYEEEE. Trimming left V 5 bases short and J 2 bases short, with 17 bases between. CDR3 bases: TGTGCCAGCAGTTTCCCAGGTCCCCTCACCTACGAGCAGTACTTC. It specifies CASSFPGPLTYEQYF.

V is TRBV10-3 and J is TRBJ1-4; no firm D call. CDR1 ENHRY and CDR2 SYGVKD come from the germline V gene. Deletions cut 4 bases from V and 8 bases from J, with 11 bases between. The CDR3 contains 13 residues. CDR3 bases: TGTGCCATCAGTGTAGGACCCAGGGAAAAACTGTTTTTT. Protein product: CAISVGPREKLFF.

The J gene is TRBJ1-2, the V gene TRBV28; TRBD1 is a possible D gene (5 bases). V was shortened by 5 bases and J by 1 base, with 11 bases between the two germline ends. The germline V gene encodes CDR1 MDHEN and CDR2 SYDVKM. The CDR3 is 14 amino acids. The CDR3 loop is CASSLTVSNYGYTF. CDR3 DNA: TGTGCCAGCAGTCTGACAGTTAGTAACTATGGCTACACCTTC.

This clone has more than one count but fewer than ten. The J gene is TRBJ2-2, the V gene TRBV10-2; D gene unclear. The V gene lost 4 bases and the J gene lost 2 bases, with 8 bases spanning the gap. CDR3 length equals 14 residues. Germline V gene sequence: CDR1 WSHSY, CDR2 SAAADI. The CDR3 coding sequence is TGCGCCAGCAGTGGTCCCGGTAACACCGGGGAGCTGTTTTTT. It translates to CASSGPGNTGELFF.

This chain uses TRBV19 with TRBJ2-6; D is unclear. Germline V gives CDR1 LNHDA, CDR2 SQIVND (reference sequence). The length of the CDR3 is 13 residues. Trimming left V 3 bases short and J 4 bases short, with 4 bases between. This CDR3 is CASSIGGANVLTF. The CDR3 bases are TGTGCCAGTAGTATTGGCGGGGCCAACGTCCTGACTTTC.

The V call is TRBV19, the J call TRBJ1-5; D is perhaps TRBD1 (5 bases). This CDR3 spans 14 amino acids. Germline CDR1 and CDR2: LNHDA and SQIVND (reference sequence). Trimming pared 0 bases from V and 3 bases from J, leaving 6 bases between. For the CDR3, the DNA is TGTGCCAGTAGTATAGAGGGGCTCAATCAGCCCCAGCATTTT. Its translation is CASSIEGLNQPQHF.

The rearrangement links TRBV27 to TRBJ2-7; the match to TRBD1 covers 9 bases. V shed 6 bases and J 5 bases; nucleotides not matched to a gene: 2. This CDR3 has 12 residues. From germline, CDR1 is MNHEY and CDR2 SMNVEV (reference sequence). The CDR3 region has the DNA TGTGCCAGCAGGAGGACAGGGGACGAGCAGTACTTC. This sequence encodes CASRRTGDEQYF.

The chain combines TRBV7-2 with TRBJ2-2, with D uncertain. V dropped 6 bases and J dropped 8 bases, with 16 bases sitting between them. From germline, CDR1 is SGHTA and CDR2 FQGNSA. The CDR3 contains 14 residues. The CDR3 coding sequence is TGTGCCAGCAGTTCTTTGGTCCCTTGGGGGGAGCTGTTTTTT. Translation: CASSSLVPWGELFF.

The V gene is TRBV6-5, the J gene TRBJ1-3; D might be TRBD1 (6 bases). The CDR3 consists of 15 residues. Between the trimmed V and J ends, which lost 2 bases and 4 bases, there was a span of 12 bases. In germline, CDR1 is MNHEY, CDR2 SVGAGI. CDR3 sequence reads: CASSYTSTGGNTIYF. In DNA form, the CDR3 reads TGTGCCAGCAGTTACACTTCGACAGGCGGAAACACCATATATTTT.

The rearrangement links TRBV2 to TRBJ2-1; D is unclear. CDR1 and CDR2 from the germline V gene are SNHLY and FYNNEI. V lost 1 base to trimming and J lost 0 bases, with 7 bases between them. CDR3 length: 15 amino acids. The CDR3 DNA follows: TGTGCCAGCAGTGAAGTCTTAAGCTCCTACAATGAGCAGTTCTTC. Protein sequence: CASSEVLSSYNEQFF.

This chain links TRBV11-2 with TRBJ2-2; 7 bases are shared with TRBD1. The germline gives CDR1 SGHAT, CDR2 FQNNGV. The CDR3 is made up of 16 amino acids. V was clipped by 5 bases and J by 0 bases; unmatched bases: 6. The chain's CDR3 is CASSRQGTANTGELFF. Here the CDR3 DNA reads TGTGCCAGCAGCCGCCAAGGGACAGCGAACACCGGGGAGCTGTTTTTT. Together with reference TRBV11-2 and TRBJ2-2, the CDR3 gives the full variable domain: EAGVAQSPRYKIIEKRQSVAFWCNPISGHATLYWYQQILGQGPKLLIQFQNNGVVDDSQLPKDRFSAERLKGVDSTLKIQPAKLEDSAVYLCASSRQGTANTGELFFGEGSRLTVL.

This clone was observed once. The chain carries TRBV6-1 and TRBJ1-5; D is unresolved. V was shortened by 2 bases and J by 4 bases, with 12 bases between the two germline ends. Germline V CDR1 and CDR2: MNHNS, SASEGT. The CDR3 totals 15 residues. The CDR3 region is CASSENSGDNQPQHF. For the CDR3, the DNA is TGTGCCAGCAGTGAAAACTCCGGAGATAATCAGCCCCAGCATTTT.

This chain links TRBV29-1 with TRBJ2-7, with 8 bases matching TRBD1. Germline V gene data show CDR1 as SQVTM and CDR2 as ANQGSEA. Losses at the gene ends were 6 bases for V and 4 bases for J; bases not matched to a gene: 11. The CDR3 sequence is 14 residues long. The DNA for the CDR3 is TGCAGCGTCGACAGGGGACCCCCACTTTACGAGCAGTACTTC. It yields the protein CSVDRGPPLYEQYF.

This clone was seen just once. This sequence joins TRBV15 and TRBJ2-3; 9 bases line up with TRBD1. Trimming cost V 0 bases and J 5 bases; bases outside gene matches: 6. The CDR3 runs 16 residues. Germline V gene sequence: CDR1 LNHNV, CDR2 YYDKDF (reference sequence). CDR3 coding DNA: TGTGCCACCAGCAGAGAGTACAGGGGGCGCTTAGATACGCAGTATTTT. Translation: CATSREYRGRLDTQYF. Full variable domain (outside the CDR3, taken from reference TRBV15 and TRBJ2-3): DAMVIQNPRYQVTQFGKPVTLSCSQTLNHNVMYWYQQKSSQAPKLLFHYYDKDFNNEADTPDNFQSRRPNTSFCFLDIRSPGLGDTAMYLCATSREYRGRLDTQYFGPGTRLTVL.

The J gene is TRBJ2-2, the V gene TRBV10-3; perhaps TRBD1 as D (6 bases). Germline assignment: CDR1 ENHRY and CDR2 SYGVKD. The CDR3 is 16 amino acids. With 2 bases removed from V and 6 bases from J, the gap between germline ends came to 16 bases. The CDR3 loop is CAISEPGTFDPGELFF. In DNA form, the CDR3 reads TGTGCCATCAGTGAGCCGGGGACATTCGATCCCGGGGAGCTGTTTTTT.

The V gene is TRBV7-2, the J gene TRBJ2-3; unclear D gene. CDR1 is SGHTA and CDR2 is FQGNSA in the germline V gene. Trimming left V 2 bases short and J 2 bases short, with 8 bases between. This CDR3 comprises 14 residues. The CDR3 DNA reads TGTGCCAGCAGCTTATTCCCTACCACAGATACGCAGTATTTT. Its protein is CASSLFPTTDTQYF.

Note on this clone: The junction and the germline gene differ at one end; a read error may be behind it. The V gene is TRBV5-4, the J gene TRBJ2-3; TRBD1 is a possible D gene (5 bases). Germline V gives CDR1 SGHNT, CDR2 YYREEE (reference sequence). CDR3 size: 14 residues. In nucleotides, the CDR3 is TGTGCCATCAGCTCCCGACAGTCCCCAGATACGCAGTATTTT. The encoded protein is CAISSRQSPDTQYF. The variable domain in full, with the rest retrieved from reference TRBV5-4 and TRBJ2-3, is ETGVTQSPTHLIKTRGQQVTLRCSSQSGHNTVSWYQQALGQGPQFIFQYYREEENGRGNFPPRFSGLQFPNYSSELNVNALELDDSALYLCAISSRQSPDTQYFGPGTRLTVL.

This sequence joins TRBV10-2 and TRBJ2-1; 7 bases agree with TRBD1. The CDR3 covers 15 residues. CDR1 and CDR2 (germline): WSHSY, SAAADI. J gave up 8 bases and V 5 bases, and 12 bases lay outside the gene matches. This CDR3 is CASSSWMQGVDEQFF. The CDR3 DNA follows: TGCGCCAGCAGTTCCTGGATGCAGGGGGTCGATGAGCAGTTCTTC.

This clone was observed a handful of times. CDR3 in amino acids: CATGTGTQQYF. CDR3 nucleotide sequence: TGTGCCACCGGGACAGGGACCCAGCAGTACTTC. V is TRBV7-2 and J is TRBJ2-7, with 9 nucleotides matching TRBD1. Germline V CDR1 and CDR2: SGHTA, FQGNSA. The CDR3 covers 11 residues. Germline trimming cut 10 bases from V and 8 bases from J; bases unmatched to any gene: 6.

The chain couples TRBV6-5 to TRBJ1-2; 11 positions agree with TRBD1. The V segment lost 6 bases and the J segment 4 bases; nucleotides outside the gene matches: 7. The V gene's germline CDR1 is MNHEY and CDR2 SVGAGI. This CDR3 is built from 15 residues. Written as DNA, the CDR3 is TGTGCCAGCAGATCCGGACAGGGGGCCGGCTATGGCTACACCTTC. This translates into CASRSGQGAGYGYTF.

The chain uses TRBV25-1 and TRBJ2-2; 8 nucleotides agree with TRBD2. Germline CDR1 and CDR2: MGHDK and SYGVNS. This CDR3 spans 15 amino acids. V was pared by 0 bases and J by 8 bases, with 5 bases of the junction left unmatched. Written as DNA, the CDR3 is TGTGCCAGCAGTGAATACGGTAGCGGGAAAGGGGAGCTGTTTTTT. Translated, it gives CASSEYGSGKGELFF.

J is TRBJ2-2 and V is TRBV18; no clear D gene. V lost 2 bases and J 5 bases, leaving 6 bases between the germline ends. This CDR3 is built from 13 residues. Looked up from germline, CDR1 is KGHSH and CDR2 is LQKENI. CDR3 sequence (DNA): TGTGCCAGCTCACCAGGCAAAACCGGGGAGCTGTTTTTT. This encodes CASSPGKTGELFF. The variable domain in full, completed from reference TRBV18 and TRBJ2-2, reads NAGVMQNPRHLVRRRGQEARLRCSPMKGHSHVYWYRQLPEEGLKFMVYLQKENIIDESGMPKERFSAEFPKEGPSILRIQQVVRGDSAAYFCASSPGKTGELFFGEGSRLTVL.

The genes are TRBV19 and TRBJ2-1; 11 bases fit TRBD1. This CDR3 region has 14 residues. Germline loops: CDR1 LNHDA, CDR2 SQIVND (reference sequence). V lost 8 bases, J lost 8 bases, and 8 bases stayed unmatched. The CDR3 nucleotides are TGTGCCAGTGAAAGGACAGGGGGCGCGGATGAGCAGTTCTTC. Translation: CASERTGGADEQFF.